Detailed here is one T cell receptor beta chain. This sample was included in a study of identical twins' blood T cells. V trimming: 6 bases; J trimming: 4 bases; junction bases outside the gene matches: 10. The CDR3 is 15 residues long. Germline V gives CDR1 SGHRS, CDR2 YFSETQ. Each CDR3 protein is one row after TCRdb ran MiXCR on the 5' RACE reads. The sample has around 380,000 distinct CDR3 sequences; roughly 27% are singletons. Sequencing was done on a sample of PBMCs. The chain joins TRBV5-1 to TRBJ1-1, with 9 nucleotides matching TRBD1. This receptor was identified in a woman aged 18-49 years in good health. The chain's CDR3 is CASTPRGQGFTEAFF. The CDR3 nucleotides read TGCGCCAGCACCCCCAGGGGACAGGGTTTCACTGAAGCTTTCTTT.